Listed here are 17 T cell receptor beta chains from one sample, sequenced in a study of shared clonotypes between healthy human individuals. Profiled with immunoSEQ multiplex PCR; TCRdb holds only in-frame clones, not every one. The repertoire holds 2 million to 2.5 million clones, with 80% to 95% as singletons. Sequencing input: naive CD4+ T cells from PBMCs. Subset: CD45RA+ positively selected. These receptors all come from a man between 18 and 29 years old in good health. Some clones in this sample may be carry-over from other donors' samples.

CDR3: CASSRAWGGSPNEQFF. The CDR3 coding sequence is TGTGCCAGCAGCCGAGCGTGGGGCGGGAGCCCCAATGAGCAGTTCTTC. The chain joins TRBV7-2 to TRBJ2-1; 7 bases are a match to TRBD2. V lost 5 bases, J lost 6 bases, and 13 bases stayed unmatched. The CDR3 is 16 amino acids. Looked up from germline, CDR1 is SGHTA and CDR2 is FQGNSA.

V usage is TRBV9 and J usage is TRBJ2-3, with D possibly being TRBD1 (5 bases). CDR1 and CDR2 (germline): SGDLS, YYNGEE. V lost 8 bases and J lost 2, with 15 bases in between. The CDR3 totals 14 residues. The CDR3 is CASQKGLPTDTQYF. The CDR3 nucleotides are TGTGCCAGTCAGAAGGGGCTGCCCACAGATACGCAGTATTTT.

The CDR3 bases are TGCGCCAGCAGCTCCTCCGGGACAGGGGGATACGAGCAGTACTTC. This translates into CASSSSGTGGYEQYF. The chain employs TRBV4-1 and TRBJ2-7; 11 bases line up with TRBD1. With V trimmed by 5 bases and J by 4 bases, 7 bases remained unmatched. The germline gives CDR1 MGHRA, CDR2 YSYEKL. CDR3 size: 15 residues.

This clone was seen once. The chain has TRBV28 and TRBJ2-3; D uncertain. Trimming shortened V by 5 bases and J by 6 bases, and 12 bases separated the two germline ends. The CDR3 runs to 13 residues. The germline V gene encodes CDR1 MDHEN and CDR2 SYDVKM. The DNA of the CDR3 is TGTGCCAGCAGTCGGGCCGCTGGGGATACGCAGTATTTT. Amino acid sequence: CASSRAAGDTQYF.

CDR3 nucleotide sequence: TGTGCCAGCAGTTTCCCGGGACTAGCGGGAGCCTACGAGCAGTACTTC. Translated, it gives CASSFPGLAGAYEQYF. V and J are TRBV6-5 and TRBJ2-7, with TRBD2 matching over 14 bases. Germline CDR1 MNHEY, CDR2 SVGAGI. Trimming at V came to 4 bases and at J to 2 bases, leaving 4 bases not matched to a gene. The CDR3 is 16 amino acids.

The chain joins TRBV7-9 to TRBJ1-4; possibly TRBD1 for D (5 bases). The CDR3 is 13 residues long. Germline CDR1 is SEHNR and CDR2 is FQNEAQ (reference sequence). The V end was cut by 4 bases, the J end by 7 bases, with 10 bases between. The CDR3 sequence is CASSSGAAEKLFF. CDR3 coding DNA: TGTGCCAGCAGCTCCGGGGCGGCTGAAAAACTGTTTTTT.

V is TRBV6-1 and J is TRBJ2-7, with D perhaps TRBD1 (5 bases). Germline V gene lookup returns CDR1 MNHNS and CDR2 SASEGT. V was pared by 3 bases and J by 5 bases, with 8 bases between. This CDR3 region has 12 residues. CDR3 coding DNA: TGTGCCAGCAGTGACAGGGTCGACGAGCAGTACTTC. Its protein product is CASSDRVDEQYF.

The chain joins TRBV28 to TRBJ1-2, with TRBD1 identical over 8 bases. The V gene end was trimmed by 1 base and the J gene end by 7 bases; junction bases not matched to a gene: 8. This CDR3 comprises 15 residues. Germline values: CDR1 MDHEN, CDR2 SYDVKM. The CDR3 region is CASSLSAGGTLGYTF. In DNA form, the CDR3 reads TGTGCCAGCAGTTTATCTGCAGGGGGCACTCTTGGCTACACCTTC.

The chain recombines TRBV30 with TRBJ2-7; 8 nucleotides line up with TRBD2. This CDR3 is 15 amino acids long. Germline V gene lookup returns CDR1 GTSNPN and CDR2 SVGIG (reference sequence). With V trimmed by 0 bases and J by 7 bases, 11 bases remained unmatched. The CDR3 sequence: CAWSVSPGGPGEQYF. The CDR3 DNA reads as TGTGCCTGGAGTGTTTCCCCGGGAGGGCCGGGTGAGCAGTACTTC.

This sequence joins TRBV6-6 and TRBJ1-4, with D possibly matching TRBD1 (5 bases). This CDR3 is built from 16 residues. The germline CDR1 and CDR2 sequences are MNHNY and SVGAGI (reference sequence). Trimming removed 2 bases at V and 0 bases at J, with 10 bases between. CDR3 DNA sequence: TGTGCCAGCAGTTACCCGGGACGACCAACTAATGAAAAACTGTTTTTT. Residues: CASSYPGRPTNEKLFF.

V and J are TRBV5-4 and TRBJ2-3, with 7 bases aligning to TRBD2. Germline CDR1 SGHNT, CDR2 YYREEE (reference sequence). V gave up 4 bases and J gave up 1 base; unmatched junction bases: 9. The CDR3 contains 16 residues. CDR3 DNA: TGTGCCAGCAGCCCCTCTGGGGGAGGGCGCACAGATACGCAGTATTTT. It specifies CASSPSGGGRTDTQYF.

This chain joins TRBV28 and TRBJ2-7; 9 bases line up with TRBD1. This CDR3 has 16 residues. Trimming cost V 5 bases and J 5 bases; bases outside gene matches: 13. Germline CDR1 is MDHEN and CDR2 is SYDVKM. CDR3: CASSPTTGGATDEQYF. The CDR3 DNA reads TGTGCCAGCAGTCCCACAACAGGGGGCGCAACCGACGAGCAGTACTTC.

The chain couples TRBV7-2 to TRBJ2-4; a weak D match, TRBD1 (6 bases). Germline V gene lookup returns CDR1 SGHTA and CDR2 FQGNSA. Trimming took 8 bases from V and 1 from J, leaving 15 bases between them. The CDR3 has 15 residues. CDR3 loop: CASRRGGQAKNIQYF. The CDR3 DNA reads as TGTGCCAGCCGGCGTGGCGGACAGGCCAAAAACATTCAGTACTTC.

J is TRBJ2-2 and V is TRBV7-3, with 7 bases fitting TRBD2. V was clipped by 4 bases and J by 5 bases; unmatched bases: 4. The CDR3 covers 14 residues. CDR1 and CDR2 from the germline V gene are SGHTA and FQGTGA. DNA of the CDR3: TGTGCCAGCAGCTCAGGACTAGTTACCGGGGAGCTGTTTTTT. Encoded protein: CASSSGLVTGELFF.

With respect to this clone: This sample also contains other DNA sequences that code for the same CDR3. The V gene is TRBV29-1, the J gene TRBJ2-3; TRBD2 is a possible D gene (6 bases). This CDR3 is 13 amino acids long. Germline lookup yields CDR1 SQVTM and CDR2 ANQGSEA. Trimming stripped 2 bases from V and 3 bases from J, with 9 bases between. The CDR3 sequence is CSVETGGTDTQYF. In DNA form, the CDR3 reads TGCAGCGTTGAAACTGGGGGGACAGATACGCAGTATTTT.

The gene calls are TRBV27 and TRBJ2-5, with a weak D call TRBD2 (6 bases). Germline V gene sequence: CDR1 MNHEY, CDR2 SMNVEV (reference sequence). CDR3 length: 18 residues. Trimming cost V 2 bases and J 2 bases, with 21 bases left between them. CDR3 residues: CASSLRGLSSTLQETQYF. DNA for the CDR3: TGTGCCAGCAGTTTAAGGGGACTCTCTTCAACCCTTCAAGAGACCCAGTACTTC.

This chain connects TRBV5-4 to TRBJ2-2, with 7 bases lining up with TRBD1. The CDR3 is 17 residues long. Germline values: CDR1 SGHNT, CDR2 YYREEE (reference sequence). V lost 5 bases and J lost 5; bases outside the gene matches: 15. The DNA of the CDR3 is TGTGCCAGCAGGGGAAAAGAGGGGGCCGCCGGTACCGGGGAGCTGTTTTTT. Protein: CASRGKEGAAGTGELFF.